A selection of T cell receptor beta chains follows, all from one sample in a study of early T cells in non-severe SARS-CoV-2 infection. TCRdb ran MiXCR on the 5' RACE reads and lists one entry per CDR3 protein. This sample has approximately 79,000 distinct CDR3 sequences; roughly 13% occur once, and the top ten carry approximately 1.1%. Sequencing was done on a sample of whole blood. These receptors came from an adult who was a healthcare worker with PCR-confirmed SARS-CoV-2 infection or an uninfected control (not recorded which). The CDR3 runs from the conserved cysteine through the conserved F or W. The D gene is left open where the match is weak. Only part of the rows carry a size: once, few, many, or a class if the clone is expanded.

j_call: TRBJ2-5; v_call: TRBV6-2/TRBV6-3; clone_size: many; d_call: .; cdr3_nt: TGTGCCAGCAGTTACCGGACCTCTCTTCACTTC; cdr3_aa: CASSYRTSLHF
j_call: TRBJ2-2; v_call: TRBV4-1; clone_size: many; d_call: .; cdr3_nt: TGCGCCAGCAGCCACGACCGAACGGGACTGTCAAACACCGGGGAGCTGTTTTTT; cdr3_aa: CASSHDRTGLSNTGELFF
j_call: TRBJ1-6; v_call: TRBV7-2; clone_size: .; d_call: TRBD1; cdr3_nt: TGTGCCAGCAGCCCTCGACAGGGGGATAATTCACCCCTCCACTTT; cdr3_aa: CASSPRQGDNSPLHF
j_call: TRBJ2-7; v_call: TRBV27; clone_size: many; d_call: TRBD1; cdr3_nt: TGTGCCAGCAGTTTTTCCGGGACAGGGATTTACGAGCAGTACTTC; cdr3_aa: CASSFSGTGIYEQYF
j_call: TRBJ2-7; v_call: TRBV5-1; clone_size: .; d_call: TRBD2; cdr3_nt: TGCGCCAGCAGCTTGGCGGAGGCGGGGGGGCATCACGAGCAGTACTTC; cdr3_aa: CASSLAEAGGHHEQYF
j_call: TRBJ2-3; v_call: TRBV10-3; clone_size: many; d_call: TRBD2; cdr3_nt: TGTGCCATCAGTGAGTCAATAATAGCGGGGGTGTCTAGCACAGATACGCAGTATTTT; cdr3_aa: CAISESIIAGVSSTDTQYF
j_call: TRBJ2-7; v_call: TRBV12-3/TRBV12-4; clone_size: .; d_call: .; cdr3_nt: TGTGCCAGCAGTTGGAAGTCCTACGAGCAGTACTTC; cdr3_aa: CASSWKSYEQYF
j_call: TRBJ1-5; v_call: TRBV29-1; clone_size: many; d_call: .; cdr3_nt: TGCAGCGTTGCGGATAATAGCAATCAGCCCCAGCATTTT; cdr3_aa: CSVADNSNQPQHF
j_call: TRBJ1-1; v_call: TRBV5-5; clone_size: many; d_call: .; cdr3_nt: TGTGCCAGCAGCTTGGAGGCAGGGAAAACTGAAGCTTTCTTT; cdr3_aa: CASSLEAGKTEAFF
j_call: TRBJ2-1; v_call: TRBV6-2/TRBV6-3; clone_size: few; d_call: .; cdr3_nt: TGTGCCAGCAACCGGGACGCGGACTACAATGAGCAGTTCTTC; cdr3_aa: CASNRDADYNEQFF
j_call: TRBJ2-7; v_call: TRBV29-1; clone_size: .; d_call: .; cdr3_nt: TGCAGCGTTGATCTAGGCGGCGGAACCTACGAGCAGTACTTC; cdr3_aa: CSVDLGGGTYEQYF
j_call: TRBJ2-7; v_call: TRBV19; clone_size: .; d_call: .; cdr3_nt: TGTGCCAGTAGTAAGGCGAGCTCCTACGAGCAGTACTTC; cdr3_aa: CASSKASSYEQYF
j_call: TRBJ1-6; v_call: TRBV12-3/TRBV12-4; clone_size: few; d_call: .; cdr3_nt: TGTGCCAGCAGTATCAGGGGAGCTAATTCACCCCTCCACTTT; cdr3_aa: CASSIRGANSPLHF
j_call: TRBJ2-7; v_call: TRBV14; clone_size: many; d_call: TRBD1; cdr3_nt: TGTGCCAGCAGCCAAGGGACAGGCGCCTACGAGCAGTACTTC; cdr3_aa: CASSQGTGAYEQYF
j_call: TRBJ2-3; v_call: TRBV28; clone_size: few; d_call: TRBD2; cdr3_nt: TGTGCCAGCAGCCGCGGGACTAGCGGGAGACAATCCGATACGCAGTATTTT; cdr3_aa: CASSRGTSGRQSDTQYF
j_call: TRBJ2-5; v_call: TRBV29-1; clone_size: .; d_call: .; cdr3_nt: TGCAGCGTTGACCTTCCCACGGGGACCCAGTACTTC; cdr3_aa: CSVDLPTGTQYF
j_call: TRBJ2-3; v_call: TRBV6-2/TRBV6-3; clone_size: few; d_call: .; cdr3_nt: TGTGCCAGCAGTTTTAGACCGGATGGGGCAGATACGCAGTATTTT; cdr3_aa: CASSFRPDGADTQYF
j_call: TRBJ2-7; v_call: TRBV4-3; clone_size: many; d_call: TRBD1; cdr3_nt: TGCGCCAGCAGCCAAGATACGGGACAGGGTGTCGAGCAGTACTTC; cdr3_aa: CASSQDTGQGVEQYF
j_call: TRBJ1-5; v_call: TRBV6-2/TRBV6-3; clone_size: .; d_call: TRBD1; cdr3_nt: TGTGCCAGCAGTTACAGATCATTACAGGGGGGCCAGCCCCAGCATTTT; cdr3_aa: CASSYRSLQGGQPQHF
j_call: TRBJ2-1; v_call: TRBV3-1; clone_size: few; d_call: .; cdr3_nt: TGTGCCAGCAGCCCCCGGGAGTACAATGAGCAGTTCTTC; cdr3_aa: CASSPREYNEQFF
j_call: TRBJ2-7; v_call: TRBV19; clone_size: few; d_call: TRBD2; cdr3_nt: TGTGCCAGCGGCAGCACTAGCGGGGCCTACGAGCAGTACTTC; cdr3_aa: CASGSTSGAYEQYF
j_call: TRBJ2-5; v_call: TRBV3-1; clone_size: few; d_call: TRBD1; cdr3_nt: TGTGCCAGCAGCCTGGGACAGCGGCTGGAGACCCAGTACTTC; cdr3_aa: CASSLGQRLETQYF
j_call: TRBJ1-2; v_call: TRBV7-9; clone_size: .; d_call: .; cdr3_nt: TGTGCCAGCAGCTTGGGAGGGGCTGGCTACACCTTC; cdr3_aa: CASSLGGAGYTF
j_call: TRBJ2-3; v_call: TRBV6-2/TRBV6-3; clone_size: many; d_call: .; cdr3_nt: TGTGCCAGCAGTTACGGGGACCCCTACCCGGATACGCAGTATTTT; cdr3_aa: CASSYGDPYPDTQYF
j_call: TRBJ1-1; v_call: TRBV12-3/TRBV12-4; clone_size: few; d_call: TRBD1; cdr3_nt: TGTGCCAGCAGTTTTACGACAGGGGGAATCACTGAAGCTTTCTTT; cdr3_aa: CASSFTTGGITEAFF
j_call: TRBJ2-1; v_call: TRBV5-5; clone_size: .; d_call: TRBD2; cdr3_nt: TGTGCCAGCAGCCCACCTTTCCTAGCGGGAGTCAATGAGCAGTTCTTC; cdr3_aa: CASSPPFLAGVNEQFF
j_call: TRBJ2-3; v_call: TRBV29-1; clone_size: many; d_call: .; cdr3_nt: TGCAGCGTTGAGGAGTCAGATACGCAGTATTTT; cdr3_aa: CSVEESDTQYF
j_call: TRBJ2-4; v_call: TRBV5-1; clone_size: few; d_call: .; cdr3_nt: TGCGCCAGCAGCTTGAGGGCAGGACAAGCCCCGTGGTACTTC; cdr3_aa: CASSLRAGQAPWYF
j_call: TRBJ1-2; v_call: TRBV11-2; clone_size: few; d_call: .; cdr3_nt: TGTGCCAGCAGCTTCTCAGGGGATGGTAGCTATGGCTACACCTTC; cdr3_aa: CASSFSGDGSYGYTF
j_call: TRBJ2-7; v_call: TRBV27; clone_size: many; d_call: .; cdr3_nt: TGTGCCAGCAGTTTAAAGCCAGACCGAGCCTACGAGCAGTACTTC; cdr3_aa: CASSLKPDRAYEQYF
j_call: TRBJ2-3; v_call: TRBV28; clone_size: many; d_call: TRBD2; cdr3_nt: TGTGCCAGCAGTTTGACGGGAGGGACAGATACGCAGTATTTT; cdr3_aa: CASSLTGGTDTQYF
j_call: TRBJ2-7; v_call: TRBV6-1; clone_size: .; d_call: TRBD1; cdr3_nt: TGTGCCAGCAGTGCCTTATCCGGGACAGGGGGATACGAGCAGTACTTC; cdr3_aa: CASSALSGTGGYEQYF
j_call: TRBJ1-5; v_call: TRBV28; clone_size: .; d_call: .; cdr3_nt: TGTGCCATCATAGATCCGGGACAAAAGAATCAGCCCCAGCATTTT; cdr3_aa: CAIIDPGQKNQPQHF
j_call: TRBJ2-5; v_call: TRBV7-2; clone_size: few; d_call: .; cdr3_nt: TGTGCCAGCAGCTTAGCTGAGACCCAGTACTTC; cdr3_aa: CASSLAETQYF
j_call: TRBJ2-3; v_call: TRBV2; clone_size: many; d_call: .; cdr3_nt: TGTGCCAGCGGAGAGGATACGCAGTATTTT; cdr3_aa: CASGEDTQYF
j_call: TRBJ2-3; v_call: TRBV27; clone_size: many; d_call: .; cdr3_nt: TGTGCCAGCAGTTTTTTGGGGGATACGCAGTATTTT; cdr3_aa: CASSFLGDTQYF
j_call: TRBJ1-6; v_call: TRBV5-1; clone_size: many; d_call: .; cdr3_nt: TGCGCCAGCAGCACCAGCTCGGGACAAAACTATAATTCACCCCTCCACTTT; cdr3_aa: CASSTSSGQNYNSPLHF
j_call: TRBJ2-7; v_call: TRBV29-1; clone_size: many; d_call: .; cdr3_nt: TGCAGCGTTGAAGGACTCCCCCAGTACTTC; cdr3_aa: CSVEGLPQYF
j_call: TRBJ2-3; v_call: TRBV6-2/TRBV6-3; clone_size: .; d_call: .; cdr3_nt: TGTGCCAGCAAGGGGGATACCACAGATACGCAGTATTTT; cdr3_aa: CASKGDTTDTQYF
j_call: TRBJ1-5; v_call: TRBV20-1; clone_size: many; d_call: .; cdr3_nt: TGCAGTGCTAGAGATTCGGTAGGTGGGGCAATGGGTCAGCCCCAGCATTTT; cdr3_aa: CSARDSVGGAMGQPQHF
j_call: TRBJ1-2; v_call: TRBV29-1; clone_size: .; d_call: .; cdr3_nt: TGCAGCGTTGGGGGGAGAGTCTATGGCTACACCTTC; cdr3_aa: CSVGGRVYGYTF
j_call: TRBJ2-2; v_call: TRBV29-1; clone_size: few; d_call: TRBD2; cdr3_nt: TGCAGCGTTGTCGGGGGGATGAACACCGGGGAGCTGTTTTTT; cdr3_aa: CSVVGGMNTGELFF
j_call: TRBJ1-6; v_call: TRBV27; clone_size: many; d_call: .; cdr3_nt: TGTGCCAGCAGTCAACAACTCTATAATTCACCCCTCCACTTT; cdr3_aa: CASSQQLYNSPLHF
j_call: TRBJ2-3; v_call: TRBV29-1; clone_size: .; d_call: .; cdr3_nt: TGCAGCGTTGAGCATTCCCGGCAGTATTTT; cdr3_aa: CSVEHSRQYF
j_call: TRBJ1-2; v_call: TRBV7-2; clone_size: many; d_call: .; cdr3_nt: TGTGCCAGCAGCTTAGCCCGGACAGATGGCTACACCTTC; cdr3_aa: CASSLARTDGYTF
j_call: TRBJ1-1; v_call: TRBV7-9; clone_size: many; d_call: TRBD1; cdr3_nt: TGTGCCAGCAGCTCCCCCGGGACAGGGGGCAGGGGGACTGAAGCTTTCTTT; cdr3_aa: CASSSPGTGGRGTEAFF
j_call: TRBJ1-1; v_call: TRBV29-1; clone_size: many; d_call: TRBD1; cdr3_nt: TGCAGCGTTGGGACAGGGGGCACTGAAGCTTTCTTT; cdr3_aa: CSVGTGGTEAFF
j_call: TRBJ2-3; v_call: TRBV27; clone_size: .; d_call: TRBD2; cdr3_nt: TGTGCCAGCAGTCCGCGGACTAGCGGGAGGACCACAGATACGCAGTATTTT; cdr3_aa: CASSPRTSGRTTDTQYF
j_call: TRBJ1-2; v_call: TRBV19; clone_size: .; d_call: .; cdr3_nt: TGTGCCAGTAGTAGGATGTGGGAAAAGGATGGCTACACCTTC; cdr3_aa: CASSRMWEKDGYTF
j_call: TRBJ2-3; v_call: TRBV7-2; clone_size: .; d_call: .; cdr3_nt: TGTGCCAGCAGACAGCGAGCAGATACGCAGTATTTT; cdr3_aa: CASRQRADTQYF
j_call: TRBJ2-1; v_call: TRBV6-2/TRBV6-3; clone_size: few; d_call: .; cdr3_nt: TGTGCCAGCAGTTACCCCCCAGGAGGAGCTCACAATGAGCAGTTCTTC; cdr3_aa: CASSYPPGGAHNEQFF
j_call: TRBJ2-3; v_call: TRBV11-2; clone_size: .; d_call: .; cdr3_nt: TGTGCCAGCAGCTTAGGGCCAGGCTACACAGATACGCAGTATTTT; cdr3_aa: CASSLGPGYTDTQYF
j_call: TRBJ2-7; v_call: TRBV15; clone_size: many; d_call: .; cdr3_nt: TGTGCCACAGGGACCGTCTACAACTACGAGCAGTACTTC; cdr3_aa: CATGTVYNYEQYF
j_call: TRBJ2-1; v_call: TRBV11-2; clone_size: .; d_call: TRBD2; cdr3_nt: TGTGCCAGCAGGTTAGCGGGTAACTCCTACAATGAGCAGTTCTTC; cdr3_aa: CASRLAGNSYNEQFF
j_call: TRBJ2-5; v_call: TRBV10-3; clone_size: once; d_call: TRBD2; cdr3_nt: TGTGCCACCGGACTAGAAGAGACCCAGTACTTC; cdr3_aa: CATGLEETQYF